One and the same sample provided the 21 T cell receptor beta chains below, sequenced in a study of blood T cells in healthy people across ages. A sample-barcoded 5' primer and a J-beta primer mix were used in a second PCR of roughly 7 to 12 cycles. TCRdb processed the 5' RACE reads anew with MiXCR; each CDR3 protein has one entry. The table has around 1,600,000 distinct CDR3 sequences, under 55% seen once. The specimen sequenced was blood. Receptors were obtained from a woman aged 18-29 years in good health.

The chain uses TRBV7-6 and TRBJ2-1; D could derive from TRBD1 or TRBD2 (5 bases each). This CDR3 contains 15 residues. Germline V gene lookup returns CDR1 SGHVS and CDR2 FNYEAQ. V was pared by 5 bases and J by 4 bases, with 15 bases between. CDR3 region: CASSTRDQGYNEQFF. CDR3 nucleotides: TGTGCCAGCAGCACCCGGGACCAGGGATACAATGAGCAGTTCTTC.

J is TRBJ1-6 and V is TRBV20-1; TRBD1 might be the D (6 bases). The germline CDR1 and CDR2 sequences are DFQATT and SNEGSKA (reference sequence). V lost 6 bases to trimming and J lost 3 bases, with 12 bases between them. The CDR3 has 14 amino acids. CDR3 amino acids: CSAVDSLYNSPLHF. The CDR3 DNA reads TGCAGTGCCGTGGACAGCCTCTATAATTCACCCCTCCACTTT.

In this sample, this clonotype turned up once. V usage is TRBV7-2 and J usage is TRBJ2-5; no clear D. The germline V gene encodes CDR1 SGHTA and CDR2 FQGNSA. This CDR3 spans 13 amino acids. Between the trimmed V and J ends, which lost 7 bases and 4 bases, there was a span of 13 bases. CDR3 protein: CASKWGTGETQYF. DNA of the CDR3: TGTGCCAGCAAGTGGGGAACGGGAGAGACCCAGTACTTC.

This clonotype has a handful of counts. This sequence joins TRBV3-1 and TRBJ2-5; 11 bases match TRBD2. V was pared by 3 bases and J by 5 bases, with 5 bases of the junction left unmatched. The CDR3 totals 15 residues. Germline V gene lookup returns CDR1 LGHDT and CDR2 YNNKEL (reference sequence). CDR3: CASSHGLAGVETQYF. The CDR3 nucleotides read TGTGCCAGCAGCCATGGACTAGCGGGTGTGGAGACCCAGTACTTC.

The chain links TRBV28 to TRBJ2-7; weak D call: TRBD1 (6 bases). The CDR3 runs 16 residues. V lost 8 bases and J lost 7, with 27 bases in between. CDR1 is MDHEN, CDR2 SYDVKM, per germline. The CDR3 reads CASPPRRQVRWDEQYF. The CDR3 DNA reads TGTGCCAGCCCTCCGAGGAGACAGGTCCGTTGGGATGAGCAGTACTTC.

This clonotype appeared a single time. J is TRBJ1-4 and V is TRBV12-3 or TRBV12-4; D not resolved. The V end lost 6 bases, the J end lost 0 bases, and 5 bases lay between the germline ends. CDR3 length equals 13 residues. This CDR3 is CASRGTTNEKLFF. CDR3 nucleotides: TGTGCCAGCAGGGGAACAACTAATGAAAAACTGTTTTTT.

This chain connects TRBV6-2 or TRBV6-3 to TRBJ1-2; 8 bases align to TRBD1. Germline V CDR1 and CDR2: MNHEY, SVGEGT. Trimming removed 0 bases from V and 6 bases from J; junction bases left unmatched: 6. This CDR3 region has 15 residues. The CDR3 coding sequence is TGTGCCAGCAGTTACTCCGGACAGGGTGAGGATGGCTACACCTTC. It yields the protein CASSYSGQGEDGYTF.

The J gene is TRBJ2-1, the V gene TRBV10-3, with 14 bases aligning to TRBD2. CDR1 and CDR2 from the germline V gene are ENHRY and SYGVKD. J gave up 9 bases and V 1 base, and 11 bases lay outside the gene matches. This CDR3 has 18 residues. In DNA form, the CDR3 reads TGTGCCATCAGTGAGTTAACAGCCGGGACTAGCGGGAGTGGTGAGCAGTTCTTC. Its translation is CAISELTAGTSGSGEQFF.

This clonotype was detected only a few times. This rearrangement joins TRBV10-3 to TRBJ2-1; D is undetermined. With 0 bases removed from V and 4 bases from J, the gap between germline ends came to 4 bases. The CDR3 length is 13 residues. Germline V gene sequence: CDR1 ENHRY, CDR2 SYGVKD. The CDR3 region has the DNA TGTGCCATCAGTGAGTCGACATACAATGAGCAGTTCTTC. This sequence encodes CAISESTYNEQFF.

This clonotype was observed a handful of times. This rearrangement joins TRBV13 to TRBJ2-7, with no clear D. The CDR3 has 14 residues. The germline CDR1 and CDR2 sequences are PRHDT and FYEKMQ (reference sequence). Trimming took off 0 bases at V and 2 bases at J, with 8 bases between the two ends. CDR3: CASSLGVSPYEQYF. The CDR3, as DNA: TGTGCCAGCAGCTTAGGGGTTAGTCCCTACGAGCAGTACTTC.

The chain joins TRBV27 to TRBJ2-1; D is unclear. The CDR3 spans 16 residues. CDR1 is MNHEY, CDR2 SMNVEV, per germline (reference sequence). V was pared by 2 bases and J by 4 bases, with 15 bases between. DNA for the CDR3: TGTGCCAGCAGTTTAGGCGTTAGGGCCACATACAATGAGCAGTTCTTC. Amino acid sequence: CASSLGVRATYNEQFF.

This clonotype came up a few times. The rearrangement uses TRBV12-3 or TRBV12-4 and TRBJ2-2; possibly TRBD2 for D (7 bases). Trimming stripped 4 bases from V and 8 bases from J, with 14 bases between. The CDR3 has 14 residues. The CDR3 is CASSSGGPLGELFF. Here the CDR3 DNA reads TGTGCCAGCAGTTCGGGGGGCCCCTTGGGGGAGCTGTTTTTT.

This clonotype has only a few counts. J is TRBJ2-2 and V is TRBV7-2; 10 bases are shared with TRBD2. The CDR3 consists of 19 residues. V trimming: 5 bases; J trimming: 4 bases; junction bases outside the gene matches: 16. Germline loops: CDR1 SGHTA, CDR2 FQGNSA. This CDR3 is CASSPRWPSGGRGTGELFF. CDR3 bases: TGTGCCAGCAGCCCGAGGTGGCCTAGCGGGGGCCGGGGCACCGGGGAGCTGTTTTTT.

The chain combines TRBV20-1 with TRBJ2-4; TRBD1 might be the D (6 bases). The last part of the DNA fits TRBJ2-7 better; the J call may be wrong. Germline CDR1 DFQATT, CDR2 SNEGSKA (reference sequence). The CDR3 contains 13 residues. Here the CDR3 reads CSARSQGGYEQYF. The CDR3, as DNA: TGCAGTGCTAGATCACAGGGTGGGTACGAGCAGTACTTC.

The chain recombines TRBV12-3 or TRBV12-4 with TRBJ2-5; 10 bases agree with TRBD1. CDR3 length: 14 residues. The V and J ends lost 6 bases and 4 bases, in that order; junction bases with no gene match: 5. This CDR3 is CASRTWDRGETQYF. The CDR3 DNA reads as TGTGCCAGCAGAACATGGGACAGGGGAGAGACCCAGTACTTC.

This clonotype was seen only a few times. This rearrangement joins TRBV20-1 to TRBJ1-5; D is ambiguous. Germline CDR1 reads DFQATT; CDR2 reads SNEGSKA (reference sequence). This CDR3 contains 14 residues. V lost 6 bases and J 0 bases, leaving 12 bases between the germline ends. CDR3 nucleotide sequence: TGCAGTGCGAGACCCTTCGATAGCAATCAGCCCCAGCATTTT. Protein: CSARPFDSNQPQHF.

This chain uses TRBV5-5 with TRBJ2-1; 10 bases map to TRBD1. Matching the DNA end better, TRBJ2-7 makes the J call doubtful. This CDR3 has 15 amino acids. The germline V gene has CDR1 SGHKS and CDR2 YYEKEE (reference sequence). The CDR3 DNA is TGTGCCAGCAGACGGGACAGGGGTACTTACAATGAGCAGTACTTC. It encodes CASRRDRGTYNEQYF.

The V call is TRBV6-5, the J call TRBJ2-7; the D call may be TRBD1 or TRBD2 (5 bases each). Germline V lookup: CDR1 MNHEY, CDR2 SVGAGI. The CDR3 covers 14 residues. V was cut by 6 bases and J by 5 bases, with 17 bases left in between. The DNA of the CDR3 is TGTGCCAGCAGGCCCCCCGGGGCCGTACACGAGCAGTACTTC. This translates into CASRPPGAVHEQYF.

This clonotype has a single count. The rearrangement joins TRBV15 to TRBJ2-7, with D tentatively TRBD2 (6 bases). V dropped 7 bases and J dropped 0 bases, with 13 bases sitting between them. Germline lookup yields CDR1 LNHNV and CDR2 YYDKDF (reference sequence). The CDR3 length is 14 residues. This CDR3 is CATKHAGNSYEQYF. The CDR3 DNA sequence: TGTGCCACCAAGCATGCGGGGAACTCCTACGAGCAGTACTTC.

The rearrangement uses TRBV4-1 and TRBJ2-1; D unresolved. Per the germline V gene, CDR1 is MGHRA and CDR2 is YSYEKL. Trimming stripped 2 bases from V and 2 bases from J, with 4 bases between. CDR3 length equals 13 residues. This CDR3 is CASSQTPYNEQFF. The CDR3 DNA reads as TGCGCCAGCAGCCAAACCCCCTACAATGAGCAGTTCTTC.

V usage is TRBV6-2 or TRBV6-3 and J usage is TRBJ1-5; D is uncertain. Germline V gives CDR1 MNHEY, CDR2 SVGEGT. With 7 bases removed from V and 6 bases from J, the gap between germline ends came to 19 bases. The CDR3 runs 15 residues. The CDR3 here is CASTNVRPAGQPQHF. Here the CDR3 DNA reads TGTGCCAGCACCAATGTTCGTCCAGCGGGTCAGCCCCAGCATTTT.